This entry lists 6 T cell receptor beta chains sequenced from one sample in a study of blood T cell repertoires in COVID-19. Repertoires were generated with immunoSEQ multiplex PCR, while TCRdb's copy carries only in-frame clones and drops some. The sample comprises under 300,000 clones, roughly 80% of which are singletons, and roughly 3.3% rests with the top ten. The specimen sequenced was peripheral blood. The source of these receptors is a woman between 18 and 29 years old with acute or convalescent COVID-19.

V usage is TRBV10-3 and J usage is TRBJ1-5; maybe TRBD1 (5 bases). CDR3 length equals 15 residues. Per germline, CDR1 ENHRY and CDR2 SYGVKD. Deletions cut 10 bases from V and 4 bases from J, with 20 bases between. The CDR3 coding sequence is TGTGCCACCGAGGGATCGGGGGTGGAAAATCAGCCCCAGCATTTT. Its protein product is CATEGSGVENQPQHF.

DNA for the CDR3: TGTGCCACCAGCAAAACGGGACTAGCGGGGCAAGAGACCCAGTACTTC. It specifies CATSKTGLAGQETQYF. The genes are TRBV24-1 and TRBJ2-5; the match to TRBD2 covers 13 bases. The CDR3 is made up of 16 amino acids. With V trimmed by 7 bases and J by 2 bases, 6 bases remained unmatched. In germline, CDR1 is KGHDR, CDR2 SFDVKD.

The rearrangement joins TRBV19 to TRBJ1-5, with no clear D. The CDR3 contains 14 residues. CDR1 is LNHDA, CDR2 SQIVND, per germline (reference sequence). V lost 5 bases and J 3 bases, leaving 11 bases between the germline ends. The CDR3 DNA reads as TGTGCCAGTAGTTTGTGGGAGGACAATCAGCCCCAGCATTTT. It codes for CASSLWEDNQPQHF.

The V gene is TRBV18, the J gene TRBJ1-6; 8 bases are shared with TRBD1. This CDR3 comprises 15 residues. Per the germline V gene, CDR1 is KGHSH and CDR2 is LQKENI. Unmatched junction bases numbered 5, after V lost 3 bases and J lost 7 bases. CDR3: CASSPGQGANSPLHF. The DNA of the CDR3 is TGTGCCAGCTCACCCGGACAGGGCGCCAATTCACCCCTCCACTTT.

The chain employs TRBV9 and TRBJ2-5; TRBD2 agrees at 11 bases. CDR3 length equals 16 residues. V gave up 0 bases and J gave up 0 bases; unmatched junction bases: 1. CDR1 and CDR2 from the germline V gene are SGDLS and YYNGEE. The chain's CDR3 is CASSVASGRYQETQYF. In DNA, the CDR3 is TGTGCCAGCAGCGTAGCTAGCGGGAGGTACCAAGAGACCCAGTACTTC.

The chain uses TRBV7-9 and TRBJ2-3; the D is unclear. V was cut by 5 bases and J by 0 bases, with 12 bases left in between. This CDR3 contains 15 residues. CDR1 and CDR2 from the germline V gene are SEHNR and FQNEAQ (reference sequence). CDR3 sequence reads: CASSITGGSTDTQYF. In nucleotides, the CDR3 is TGTGCCAGCAGCATCACGGGTGGAAGCACAGATACGCAGTATTTT.